The 21 T cell receptor beta chains presented below share a single source sample, sequenced in a study of blood T cell repertoires in COVID-19. Profiled with immunoSEQ multiplex PCR; TCRdb holds only in-frame clones, not every one. The table records under 300,000 clones, roughly nine tenths of them present only once. Sequenced material: peripheral blood. The receptors were gathered from a woman aged 40 to 50 who had recovered from COVID-19.

The chain combines TRBV4-1 with TRBJ2-3, with a weak D call TRBD2 (6 bases). V was cut by 0 bases and J by 0 bases, with 16 bases left in between. The length of the CDR3 is 18 residues. Germline V lookup: CDR1 MGHRA, CDR2 YSYEKL. The CDR3 DNA sequence: TGCGCCAGCAGCCAAGATGGGGCGGGGTCTTCTAGCACAGATACGCAGTATTTT. Amino acids: CASSQDGAGSSSTDTQYF.

The CDR3 DNA sequence: TGTGCCTGGAGTGTAGGCGGTTCTAATGAAAAACTGTTTTTT. Residues: CAWSVGGSNEKLFF. The chain couples TRBV30 to TRBJ1-4, with no clear D. Germline CDR1 GTSNPN, CDR2 SVGIG (reference sequence). Between the trimmed V and J ends, which lost 0 bases and 3 bases, there was a span of 8 bases. The CDR3 is 14 residues long.

The rearrangement links TRBV6-5 to TRBJ1-2; D gene uncertain. The CDR3 length is 15 residues. Trimming pared 0 bases from V and 4 bases from J, leaving 12 bases between. Germline V gives CDR1 MNHEY, CDR2 SVGAGI. The CDR3 is CASSYSSEGSYGYTF. CDR3 nucleotides: TGTGCCAGCAGTTACTCGAGTGAGGGCTCCTATGGCTACACCTTC.

The gene calls are TRBV2 and TRBJ1-1; D remains ambiguous. Looked up from germline, CDR1 is SNHLY and CDR2 is FYNNEI. The CDR3 runs to 12 residues. With 5 bases removed from V and 5 bases from J, the gap between germline ends came to 9 bases. CDR3 in amino acids: CASSPLRTEAFF. CDR3 nucleotides: TGTGCCAGCAGTCCTCTACGGACTGAAGCTTTCTTT. Full variable domain (rest looked up from reference TRBV2 and TRBJ1-1): EPEVTQTPSHQVTQMGQEVILRCVPISNHLYFYWYRQILGQKVEFLVSFYNNEISEKSEIFDDQFSVERPDGSNFTLKIRSTKLEDSAMYFCASSPLRTEAFFGQGTRLTVV.

The chain is built from TRBV29-1 and TRBJ2-1, with D maybe TRBD2 (5 bases). V lost 4 bases, J lost 0 bases, and 16 bases lay in between. Germline lookup yields CDR1 SQVTM and CDR2 ANQGSEA. The CDR3 has 16 amino acids. The CDR3 coding sequence is TGCAGCGTTGTCGGACTGACGGAGAGCTCCTACAATGAGCAGTTCTTC. Translating gives CSVVGLTESSYNEQFF.

Comment on this clone: Other nucleotide sequences from this sample produce the same CDR3. The rearrangement uses TRBV5-1 and TRBJ2-5, with 12 bases that match TRBD2. The CDR3 runs 16 residues. CDR1 and CDR2 (germline): SGHRS, YFSETQ. The ends lost 0 bases at V and 3 bases at J; junction bases unmatched: 3. Here the CDR3 DNA reads TGCGCCAGCAGCTTGGGACTAGCGGGGGCGGAAGAGACCCAGTACTTC. Its protein product is CASSLGLAGAEETQYF.

In its sample, this clone was seen once. The chain combines TRBV6-5 with TRBJ2-5, with a possible D match to TRBD1 (5 bases). CDR3 length: 14 residues. The V and J ends lost 6 bases and 2 bases respectively, with 13 bases between them. Germline V CDR1 and CDR2: MNHEY, SVGAGI. The CDR3 DNA sequence: TGTGCCAGCAGACTCGACAGCGCTCAAGAGACCCAGTACTTC. Its translation is CASRLDSAQETQYF.

The rearrangement uses TRBV11-2 and TRBJ2-2; TRBD1 matches at 10 bases. The CDR3 spans 16 residues. The V segment lost 4 bases and the J segment 6 bases; nucleotides outside the gene matches: 8. The germline gives CDR1 SGHAT, CDR2 FQNNGV. The CDR3 region is CASSSGTGASAGELFF. The CDR3 DNA is TGTGCCAGCAGCTCCGGGACAGGGGCCTCGGCCGGGGAGCTGTTTTTT.

The chain carries TRBV9 and TRBJ1-3; the D is unclear. Deletions cut 3 bases from V and 1 base from J, with 11 bases between. Germline V gene lookup returns CDR1 SGDLS and CDR2 YYNGEE. This CDR3 region has 15 residues. The CDR3 bases are TGTGCCAGCAGCGCGCTTCCGGTATCTGGAAACACCATATATTTT. It codes for CASSALPVSGNTIYF.

The V call is TRBV29-1, the J call TRBJ1-2, with unresolved D. From germline, CDR1 is SQVTM and CDR2 ANQGSEA. The CDR3 sequence is 13 residues long. V was trimmed by 3 bases and J by 8 bases, leaving 16 bases between them. In DNA, the CDR3 is TGCAGCGTTGAGGCATCCTTTATACGAGGCTACACCTTC. Translation gives CSVEASFIRGYTF.

The rearrangement joins TRBV5-8 to TRBJ2-6, with no clear D. The germline CDR1 and CDR2 sequences are SGHTS and YDEGEE. Deletions cut 7 bases from V and 4 bases from J, with 18 bases between. The CDR3 is 16 residues long. In DNA, the CDR3 is TGTGCCAGCCCGGTTCCGCCGGCGACAGGGGCCAACGTCCTGACTTTC. This codes for CASPVPPATGANVLTF.

This rearrangement joins TRBV9 to TRBJ2-2; D might be TRBD2 (6 bases). V lost 0 bases, J lost 0 bases, and 9 bases lay in between. The CDR3 has 16 amino acids. Per germline, CDR1 SGDLS and CDR2 YYNGEE. The CDR3 coding sequence is TGTGCCAGCAGCGTAGCTAGCGCCGCGAACACCGGGGAGCTGTTTTTT. Encoded protein: CASSVASAANTGELFF.

V gene TRBV3-1 (or the pseudogene TRBV3-2) combines with J gene TRBJ2-1, with TRBD2 matching 15 bases. The CDR3 is 17 amino acids. V was pared by 0 bases and J by 8 bases, with 5 bases of the junction left unmatched. The V gene's germline CDR1 is LGHDT and CDR2 YNNKEL (reference sequence). CDR3 amino acids: CASSQDRTSGRAHEQFF. The CDR3 bases are TGTGCCAGCAGCCAAGATCGGACTAGCGGGAGGGCCCATGAGCAGTTCTTC.

This chain links TRBV11-3 with TRBJ2-1; 9 bases align to TRBD1. The CDR3 consists of 18 residues. V was pared by 5 bases and J by 8 bases, with 19 bases of the junction left unmatched. In germline, CDR1 is SGHNT, CDR2 YENEEA. For the CDR3, the DNA is TGTGCCAGCAGCCCTTTGGACAGGGGAAGCTCGAGTATCTATGAGCAGTTCTTC. It encodes CASSPLDRGSSSIYEQFF. Complete variable domain (other parts from reference TRBV11-3 and TRBJ2-1): EAGVVQSPRYKIIEKKQPVAFWCNPISGHNTLYWYLQNLGQGPELLIRYENEEAVDDSQLPKDRFSAERLKGVDSTLKIQPAELGDSAVYLCASSPLDRGSSSIYEQFFGPGTRLTVL.

The chain recombines TRBV11-1 with TRBJ2-2; D is undetermined. V gave up 5 bases and J gave up 3 bases, with 4 bases separating them. Germline V gene sequence: CDR1 SGHAT, CDR2 FQDESV (reference sequence). There are 12 residues in the CDR3. CDR3 sequence: CASSPYTGELFF. The CDR3 nucleotides read TGTGCCAGCAGCCCATACACCGGGGAGCTGTTTTTT. Drawing the rest from reference TRBV11-1 and TRBJ2-2, the complete variable domain is EAEVAQSPRYKITEKSQAVAFWCDPISGHATLYWYRQILGQGPELLVQFQDESVVDDSQLPKDRFSAERLKGVDSTLKIQPAELGDSAMYLCASSPYTGELFFGEGSRLTVL.

V and J are TRBV9 and TRBJ1-2, with D possibly matching TRBD1 (5 bases). This CDR3 is 13 amino acids long. V lost 7 bases, J lost 2 bases, and 12 bases lay in between. Germline values: CDR1 SGDLS, CDR2 YYNGEE. The CDR3 sequence: CASAPGLNYGYTF. The CDR3 region has the DNA TGTGCCAGCGCGCCGGGACTCAACTATGGCTACACCTTC.

In DNA form, the CDR3 reads TGCGCCAGCGGGGGACTAGCGGGAGGACACACAGATACGCAGTATTTT. Amino acid sequence: CASGGLAGGHTDTQYF. The chain recombines TRBV5-1 with TRBJ2-3; 15 positions match TRBD2. CDR3 length: 16 amino acids. Germline V CDR1 and CDR2: SGHRS, YFSETQ. Losses at the gene ends were 7 bases for V and 2 bases for J; bases not matched to a gene: 5.

The chain has TRBV21-1 and TRBJ2-7; the D call TRBD2 from the table was never checked on the DNA. TRBV21-1 is classified as a pseudogene. The CDR3 extends over 16 amino acids. The CDR3 reads CASSVCGSVFSYEQYV. CDR3 DNA sequence: TGTGCCAGCAGCGTCTGCGGGAGCGTTTTCTCCTACGAGCAGTACGTC.

The V gene is TRBV15, the J gene TRBJ2-7; 12 bases are a match to TRBD2. Germline V gene sequence: CDR1 LNHNV, CDR2 YYDKDF (reference sequence). There are 15 residues in the CDR3. V trimming: 3 bases; J trimming: 6 bases; junction bases outside the gene matches: 6. The CDR3 region has the DNA TGTGCCACCAGCAGGGGGGGACTAGCGGGTCCCGAGCAGTACTTC. Its translation is CATSRGGLAGPEQYF.

The genes are TRBV3-1 (or the pseudogene TRBV3-2) and TRBJ2-2; D is possibly TRBD2 (6 bases). Per germline, CDR1 LGHDT and CDR2 YNNKEL (reference sequence). Between the trimmed V and J ends, which lost 1 base and 2 bases, there was a span of 8 bases. The CDR3 totals 15 residues. CDR3 protein: CASSQGGGNTGELFF. As DNA, the CDR3 is TGTGCCAGCAGCCAAGGGGGAGGTAACACCGGGGAGCTGTTTTTT.

The chain is built from TRBV9 and TRBJ1-3, with 7 bases identical to TRBD1. CDR3 length: 17 residues. CDR1 is SGDLS and CDR2 is YYNGEE in the germline V gene. Trimming removed 2 bases from V and 2 bases from J; junction bases left unmatched: 10. The CDR3 nucleotides read TGTGCCAGCAGCGTCACCGGGACAGTACTCCCTGGAAACACCATATATTTT. Translating gives CASSVTGTVLPGNTIYF.